The sequence of this T cell receptor (beta chain) was determined in a study of blood T cells in healthy people across ages. Findings and caveats of the study: Compared with aged donors, long-lived donors showed fewer expanded clones, suggesting selection. PBMCs left unsorted prevented a conclusive naive versus antigen-experienced comparison.

Trimming cost V 2 bases and J 0 bases; bases outside gene matches: 13. Germline V gene lookup returns CDR1 DFQATT and CDR2 SNEGSKA (reference sequence). The CDR3 has 18 amino acids. Primers used in a second PCR of roughly 7 to 12 cycles were a sample-barcoded 5' primer and a J-beta primer mix. All samples yielded 3 million or more CDR3-containing paired-end reads. TCRdb itself ran the 5' RACE reads through MiXCR, one entry per CDR3 protein. The sample records 1,800,000 or so distinct CDR3 sequences, about two fifths being singletons. As for this clonotype: Its antigen remains unidentified.

The source of this sequence is a human donor in good health. Sequencing input: blood. The chain combines TRBV20-1 with TRBJ2-1, with 7 bases matching TRBD2. The CDR3 coding sequence is TGCAGTGCTAGACCGAAAATCGCCGGGGGGACCTCCTACAATGAGCAGTTCTTC. It codes for CSARPKIAGGTSYNEQFF.